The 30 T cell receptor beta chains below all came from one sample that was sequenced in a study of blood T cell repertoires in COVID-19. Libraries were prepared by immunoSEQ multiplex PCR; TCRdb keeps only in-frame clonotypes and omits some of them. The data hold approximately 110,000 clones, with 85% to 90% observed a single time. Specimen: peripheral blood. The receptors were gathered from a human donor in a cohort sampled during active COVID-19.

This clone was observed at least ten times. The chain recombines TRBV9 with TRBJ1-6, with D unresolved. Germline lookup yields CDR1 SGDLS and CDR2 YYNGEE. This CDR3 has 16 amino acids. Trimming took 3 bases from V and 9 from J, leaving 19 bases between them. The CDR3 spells CASSAGDPSLRSPLHF. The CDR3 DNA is TGTGCCAGCAGCGCGGGAGACCCCTCGCTACGTTCACCCCTCCACTTT. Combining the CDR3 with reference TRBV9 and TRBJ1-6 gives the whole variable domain DSGVTQTPKHLITATGQRVTLRCSPRSGDLSVYWYQQSLDQGLQFLIQYYNGEERAKGNILERFSAQQFPDLHSELNLSSLELGDSALYFCASSAGDPSLRSPLHFGNGTRLTVT.

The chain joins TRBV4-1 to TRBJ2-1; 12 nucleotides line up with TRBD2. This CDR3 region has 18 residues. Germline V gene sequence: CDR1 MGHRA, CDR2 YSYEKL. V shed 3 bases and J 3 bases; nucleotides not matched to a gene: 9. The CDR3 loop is CASSHLTSGRNLYNEQFF. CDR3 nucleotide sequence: TGCGCCAGCAGCCACCTCACTAGCGGGAGGAACCTCTACAATGAGCAGTTCTTC.

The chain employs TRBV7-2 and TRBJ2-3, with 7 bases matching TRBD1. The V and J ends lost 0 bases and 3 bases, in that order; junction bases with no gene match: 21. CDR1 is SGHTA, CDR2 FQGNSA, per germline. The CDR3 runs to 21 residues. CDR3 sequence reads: CASSLAGFYDGGRGSTDTQYF. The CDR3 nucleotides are TGTGCCAGCAGCTTAGCGGGTTTCTATGATGGCGGCAGGGGGTCGACAGATACGCAGTATTTT.

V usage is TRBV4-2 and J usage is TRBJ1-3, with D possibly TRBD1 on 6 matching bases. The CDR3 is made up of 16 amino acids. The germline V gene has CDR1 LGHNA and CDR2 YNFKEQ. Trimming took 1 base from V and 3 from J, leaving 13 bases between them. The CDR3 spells CASSQVSRGDGNTIYF. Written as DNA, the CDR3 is TGTGCCAGCAGCCAAGTTTCCAGGGGAGATGGAAACACCATATATTTT.

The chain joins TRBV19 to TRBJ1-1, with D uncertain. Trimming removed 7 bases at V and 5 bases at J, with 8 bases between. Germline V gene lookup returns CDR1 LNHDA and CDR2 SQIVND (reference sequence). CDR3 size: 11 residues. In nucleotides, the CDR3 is TGTGCCAGTAACTCGTGGACTGAAGCTTTCTTT. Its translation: CASNSWTEAFF.

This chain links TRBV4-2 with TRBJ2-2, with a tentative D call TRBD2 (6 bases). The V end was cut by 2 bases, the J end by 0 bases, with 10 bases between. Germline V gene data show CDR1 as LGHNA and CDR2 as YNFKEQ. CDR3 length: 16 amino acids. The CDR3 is CASSQPLAPNTGELFF. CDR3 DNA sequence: TGTGCCAGCAGCCAACCTCTAGCGCCGAACACCGGGGAGCTGTTTTTT.

The CDR3, as DNA: TGCGCCTCGAGACTAGCGGACTCCTACAATGAGCAGTTCTTC. Translation gives CASRLADSYNEQFF. The rearrangement uses TRBV5-1 and TRBJ2-1, with 9 bases that match TRBD2. Per germline, CDR1 SGHRS and CDR2 YFSETQ. The CDR3 contains 14 residues. The V segment lost 10 bases and the J segment 0 bases; nucleotides outside the gene matches: 5.

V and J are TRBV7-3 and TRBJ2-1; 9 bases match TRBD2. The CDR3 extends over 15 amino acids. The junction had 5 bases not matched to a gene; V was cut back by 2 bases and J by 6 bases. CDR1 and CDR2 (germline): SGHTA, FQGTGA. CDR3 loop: CASSLDSGRLNEQFF. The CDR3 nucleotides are TGTGCCAGCAGCTTAGATAGCGGGAGACTCAATGAGCAGTTCTTC. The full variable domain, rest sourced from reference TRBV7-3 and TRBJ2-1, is GAGVSQTPSNKVTEKGKYVELRCDPISGHTALYWYRQSLGQGPEFLIYFQGTGAADDSGLPNDRFFAVRPEGSVSTLKIQRTERGDSAVYLCASSLDSGRLNEQFFGPGTRLTVL.

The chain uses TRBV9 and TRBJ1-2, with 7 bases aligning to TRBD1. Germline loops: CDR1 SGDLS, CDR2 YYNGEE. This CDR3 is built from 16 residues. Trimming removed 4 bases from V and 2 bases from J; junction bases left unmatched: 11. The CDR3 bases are TGTGCCAGCAGCATAGGGGGGTTACAGGGGAACTATGGCTACACCTTC. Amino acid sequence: CASSIGGLQGNYGYTF.

As DNA, the CDR3 is TGTGCCAGCAGTGCCCCCCGGGGGACAGGCCTCTACGAGCAGTACTTC. It codes for CASSAPRGTGLYEQYF. The chain employs TRBV27 and TRBJ2-7, with TRBD1 matching over 8 bases. With V trimmed by 5 bases and J by 3 bases, 12 bases remained unmatched. CDR1 and CDR2 from the germline V gene are MNHEY and SMNVEV (reference sequence). This CDR3 has 16 residues.

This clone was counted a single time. The CDR3 loop reads CASSQGLAGRSTDTQYF. As DNA, the CDR3 is TGTGCCAGCAGCCAGGGACTAGCGGGGAGGAGCACAGATACGCAGTATTTT. The rearrangement joins TRBV5-4 to TRBJ2-3; 13 bases are shared with TRBD2. With 4 bases clipped from V and 0 bases from J, the junction kept 5 bases outside the gene matches. Germline V gene data show CDR1 as SGHNT and CDR2 as YYREEE (reference sequence). The CDR3 has 17 amino acids.

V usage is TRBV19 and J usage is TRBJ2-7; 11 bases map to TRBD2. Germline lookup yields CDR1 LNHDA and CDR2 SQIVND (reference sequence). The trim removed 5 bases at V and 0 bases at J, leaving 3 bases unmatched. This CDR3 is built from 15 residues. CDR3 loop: CASSPTSGISYEQYF. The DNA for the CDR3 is TGTGCCAGTAGTCCGACTAGCGGGATCTCCTACGAGCAGTACTTC.

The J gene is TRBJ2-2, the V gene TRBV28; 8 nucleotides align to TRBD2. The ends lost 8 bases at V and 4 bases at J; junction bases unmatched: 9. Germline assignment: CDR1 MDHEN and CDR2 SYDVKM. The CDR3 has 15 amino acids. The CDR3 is CASRRGRTLTGELFF. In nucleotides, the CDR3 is TGTGCCAGCCGACGCGGGAGGACTCTCACCGGGGAGCTGTTTTTT.

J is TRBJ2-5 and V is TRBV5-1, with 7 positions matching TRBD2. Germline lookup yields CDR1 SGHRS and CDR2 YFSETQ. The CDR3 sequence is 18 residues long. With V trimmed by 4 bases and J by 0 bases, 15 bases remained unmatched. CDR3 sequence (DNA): TGCGCCAGCAGCCCCCCGGAACGGGGGGACCCCTACCAAGAGACCCAGTACTTC. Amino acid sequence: CASSPPERGDPYQETQYF.

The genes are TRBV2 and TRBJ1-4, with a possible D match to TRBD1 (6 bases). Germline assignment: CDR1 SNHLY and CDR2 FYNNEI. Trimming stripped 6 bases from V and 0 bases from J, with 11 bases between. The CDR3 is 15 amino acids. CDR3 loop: CASRSQGTTNEKLFF. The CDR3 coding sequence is TGTGCCAGCAGATCACAGGGAACAACTAATGAAAAACTGTTTTTT.

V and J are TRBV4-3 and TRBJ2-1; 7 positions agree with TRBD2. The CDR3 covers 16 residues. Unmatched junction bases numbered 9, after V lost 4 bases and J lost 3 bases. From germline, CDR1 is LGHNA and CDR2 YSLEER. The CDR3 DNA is TGCGCCAGCAGCCCGCAAATAGCGGGTTTCTACAATGAGCAGTTCTTC. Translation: CASSPQIAGFYNEQFF.

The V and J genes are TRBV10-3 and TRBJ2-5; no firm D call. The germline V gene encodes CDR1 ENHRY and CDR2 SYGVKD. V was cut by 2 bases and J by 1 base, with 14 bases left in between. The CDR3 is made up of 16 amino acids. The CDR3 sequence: CAISEGVGYPQETQYF. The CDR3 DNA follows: TGTGCCATCAGTGAGGGTGTCGGGTATCCCCAAGAGACCCAGTACTTC.

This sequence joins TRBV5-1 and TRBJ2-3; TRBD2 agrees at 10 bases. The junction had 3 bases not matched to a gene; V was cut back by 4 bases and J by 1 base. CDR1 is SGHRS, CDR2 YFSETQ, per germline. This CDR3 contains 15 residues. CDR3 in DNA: TGCGCCAGCAGCGGCGGGACTAGCGGCACAGATACGCAGTATTTT. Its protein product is CASSGGTSGTDTQYF.

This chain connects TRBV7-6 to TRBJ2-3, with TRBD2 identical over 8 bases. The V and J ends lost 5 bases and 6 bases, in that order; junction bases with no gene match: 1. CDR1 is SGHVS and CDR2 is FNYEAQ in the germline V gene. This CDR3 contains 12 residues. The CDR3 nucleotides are TGTGCCAGCAGCCCGGGGGGGGATACGCAGTATTTT. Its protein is CASSPGGDTQYF.

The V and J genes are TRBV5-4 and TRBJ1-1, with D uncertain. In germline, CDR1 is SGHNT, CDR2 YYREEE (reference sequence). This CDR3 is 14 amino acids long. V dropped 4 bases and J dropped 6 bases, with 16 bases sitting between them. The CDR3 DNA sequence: TGTGCCAGCAGCCCAACGGGGAGTAGGGCTGAAGCTTTCTTT. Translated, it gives CASSPTGSRAEAFF.

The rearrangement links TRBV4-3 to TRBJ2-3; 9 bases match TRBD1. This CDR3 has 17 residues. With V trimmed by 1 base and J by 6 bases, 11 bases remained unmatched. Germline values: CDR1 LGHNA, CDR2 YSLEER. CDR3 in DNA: TGCGCCAGCAGCCAAGGCCAAGGACAGGGGACGTTCGATACGCAGTATTTT. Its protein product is CASSQGQGQGTFDTQYF.

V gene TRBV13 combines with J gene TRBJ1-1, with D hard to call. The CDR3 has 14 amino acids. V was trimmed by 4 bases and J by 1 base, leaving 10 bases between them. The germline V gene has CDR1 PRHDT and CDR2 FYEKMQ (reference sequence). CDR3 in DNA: TGTGCCAGCAGCTCATCCCGGGGGAACACTGAAGCTTTCTTT. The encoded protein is CASSSSRGNTEAFF.

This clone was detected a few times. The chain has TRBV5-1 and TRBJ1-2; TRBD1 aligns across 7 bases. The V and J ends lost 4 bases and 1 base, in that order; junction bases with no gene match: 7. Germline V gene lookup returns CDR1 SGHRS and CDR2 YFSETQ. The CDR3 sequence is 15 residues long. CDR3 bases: TGCGCCAGCAGCCCGGGACAGCTATTTAACTATGGCTACACCTTC. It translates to CASSPGQLFNYGYTF.

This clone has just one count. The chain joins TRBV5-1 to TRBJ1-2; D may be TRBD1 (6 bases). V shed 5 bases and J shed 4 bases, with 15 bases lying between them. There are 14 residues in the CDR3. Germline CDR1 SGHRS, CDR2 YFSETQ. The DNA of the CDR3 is TGCGCCAGCAGAAATCAGGGGAGTATCTATGGCTACACCTTC. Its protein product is CASRNQGSIYGYTF.

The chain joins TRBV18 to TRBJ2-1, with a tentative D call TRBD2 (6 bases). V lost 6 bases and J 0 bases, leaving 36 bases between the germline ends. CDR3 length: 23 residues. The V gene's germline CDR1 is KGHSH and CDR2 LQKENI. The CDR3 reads CASSHQRFRAAVGAGSSYNEQFF. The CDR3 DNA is TGTGCCAGCTCTCACCAGAGATTTCGAGCCGCGGTAGGCGCGGGGAGCTCCTACAATGAGCAGTTCTTC.

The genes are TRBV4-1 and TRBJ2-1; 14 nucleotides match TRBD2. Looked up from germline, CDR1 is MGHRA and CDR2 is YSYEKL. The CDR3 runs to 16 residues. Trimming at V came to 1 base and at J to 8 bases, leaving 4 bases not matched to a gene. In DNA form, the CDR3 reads TGCGCCAGCAGCCAAGGGGGACTAGCGGGAGTTGATGAGCAGTTCTTC. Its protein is CASSQGGLAGVDEQFF.

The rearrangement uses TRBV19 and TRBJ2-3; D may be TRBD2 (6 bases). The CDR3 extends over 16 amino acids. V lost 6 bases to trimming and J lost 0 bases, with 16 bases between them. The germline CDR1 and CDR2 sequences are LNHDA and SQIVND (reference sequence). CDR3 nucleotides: TGTGCCAGTAGCCCCGGGGTAGCGGCTAGCACAGATACGCAGTATTTT. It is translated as CASSPGVAASTDTQYF.

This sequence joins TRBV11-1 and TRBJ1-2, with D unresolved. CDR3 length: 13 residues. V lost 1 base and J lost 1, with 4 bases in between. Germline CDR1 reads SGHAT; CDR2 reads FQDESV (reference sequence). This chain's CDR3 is CASSLGGNYGYTF. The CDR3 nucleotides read TGTGCCAGCAGCTTAGGCGGTAACTATGGCTACACCTTC.

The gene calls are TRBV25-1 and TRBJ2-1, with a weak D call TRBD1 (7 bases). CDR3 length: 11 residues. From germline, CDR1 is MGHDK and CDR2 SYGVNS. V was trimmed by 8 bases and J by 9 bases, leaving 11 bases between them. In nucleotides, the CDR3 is TGTGCCAGCTCCCAGGGGGGTGAGCAGTTCTTC. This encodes CASSQGGEQFF.

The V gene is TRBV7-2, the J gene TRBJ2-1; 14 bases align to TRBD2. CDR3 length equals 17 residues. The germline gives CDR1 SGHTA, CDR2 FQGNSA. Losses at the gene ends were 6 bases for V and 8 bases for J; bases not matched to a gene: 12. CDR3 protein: CASRLAPPTSGRDEQFF. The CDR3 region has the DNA TGTGCCAGCAGACTAGCGCCGCCGACTAGCGGGAGGGATGAGCAGTTCTTC.